These T cell receptor beta chains were read from a single sample in a study of blood T cell repertoires in COVID-19. Repertoires were generated with immunoSEQ multiplex PCR, while TCRdb's copy carries only in-frame clones and drops some. The repertoire holds about 190,000 clones, 65% to 85% seen once, with roughly 3.2% in the top ten. The sequenced sample was PBMCs or T cells enriched from blood (not recorded which). The receptors derive from a woman in her twenties or thirties who had recovered from COVID-19. Both conserved end residues are part of each CDR3. The order of the fields is D gene, V gene, clone size, J gene, CDR3 protein, CDR3 DNA. A D gene is named only where the DNA matches it firmly. The size field is filled for only some rows; it gives once, few, many or a size class.

D gene: TRBD1; V gene: TRBV28; clone size: .; J gene: TRBJ1-2; CDR3 protein: CASSGGQRYGYTF; CDR3 DNA: TGTGCCAGCAGTGGGGGACAGCGCTATGGCTACACCTTC
D gene: TRBD2; V gene: TRBV3-1/TRBV3-2; clone size: .; J gene: TRBJ2-1; CDR3 protein: CASSQGGREAYNEQFF; CDR3 DNA: TGTGCCAGCAGCCAAGGGGGGCGGGAGGCCTACAATGAGCAGTTCTTC
D gene: TRBD1; V gene: TRBV18; clone size: few; J gene: TRBJ2-2; CDR3 protein: CASSPRDRGLRNFTGELFF; CDR3 DNA: TGTGCCAGCTCACCCCGGGACAGGGGTTTGCGGAACTTCACCGGGGAGCTGTTTTTT
D gene: TRBD1; V gene: TRBV5-6; clone size: .; J gene: TRBJ2-2; CDR3 protein: CASSHTPGGANTGELFF; CDR3 DNA: TGTGCCAGCAGCCACACGCCAGGGGGCGCGAACACCGGGGAGCTGTTTTTT
D gene: TRBD2; V gene: TRBV3-1/TRBV3-2; clone size: .; J gene: TRBJ2-5; CDR3 protein: CASSQRTSRETQYF; CDR3 DNA: TGTGCCAGCAGCCAAAGGACTAGCCGAGAGACCCAGTACTTC
D gene: TRBD1; V gene: TRBV19; clone size: once; J gene: TRBJ1-2; CDR3 protein: CASSPGQGASGYTF; CDR3 DNA: TGTGCCAGTAGTCCCGGACAGGGGGCTTCTGGCTACACCTTC
D gene: .; V gene: TRBV27; clone size: .; J gene: TRBJ1-1; CDR3 protein: CASSLGTLNTEAFF; CDR3 DNA: TGTGCCAGCAGTTTAGGCACCCTGAACACTGAAGCTTTCTTT
D gene: TRBD1; V gene: TRBV9; clone size: few; J gene: TRBJ1-3; CDR3 protein: CASSAQGAGNTIYF; CDR3 DNA: TGTGCCAGCAGCGCCCAGGGGGCTGGAAACACCATATATTTT
D gene: .; V gene: TRBV5-4; clone size: .; J gene: TRBJ1-4; CDR3 protein: CASSLKWTDEKLFF; CDR3 DNA: TGTGCCAGCAGCTTGAAATGGACAGATGAAAAACTGTTTTTT
D gene: TRBD1; V gene: TRBV6-5; clone size: .; J gene: TRBJ1-1; CDR3 protein: CASRFQGDLEAFF; CDR3 DNA: TGTGCCAGCAGATTCCAGGGGGATCTAGAAGCTTTCTTT
D gene: .; V gene: TRBV6-1; clone size: .; J gene: TRBJ1-6; CDR3 protein: CASSEGGSYNSPLHF; CDR3 DNA: TGTGCCAGCAGTGAAGGGGGCAGCTATAATTCACCCCTCCACTTT
D gene: .; V gene: TRBV2; clone size: .; J gene: TRBJ1-3; CDR3 protein: CASSSLGRVGGNTIYF; CDR3 DNA: TGTGCCAGCAGTAGCTTGGGCAGGGTTGGCGGAAACACCATATATTTT
D gene: TRBD1; V gene: TRBV5-5; clone size: .; J gene: TRBJ1-1; CDR3 protein: CASSLGGNTEAFF; CDR3 DNA: TGTGCCAGCAGCTTAGGGGGCAACACTGAAGCTTTCTTT
D gene: .; V gene: TRBV18; clone size: .; J gene: TRBJ1-6; CDR3 protein: CASSLPAPGGNSPLHF; CDR3 DNA: TGTGCCAGCTCACTTCCAGCGCCCGGCGGGAATTCACCCCTCCACTTT
D gene: .; V gene: TRBV6-5; clone size: many; J gene: TRBJ1-2; CDR3 protein: CASSLDIDSNYGYTF; CDR3 DNA: TGTGCCAGCAGTTTAGACATAGACAGCAACTATGGCTACACCTTC
D gene: TRBD1; V gene: TRBV11-2; clone size: .; J gene: TRBJ2-5; CDR3 protein: CASSFITGGGETQYF; CDR3 DNA: TGTGCCAGCAGCTTTATAACAGGGGGCGGGGAGACCCAGTACTTC
D gene: .; V gene: TRBV9; clone size: .; J gene: TRBJ2-6; CDR3 protein: CASSSPRGPSAGANVLTF; CDR3 DNA: TGTGCCAGCAGCTCCCCGCGGGGACCTAGCGCTGGGGCCAACGTCCTGACTTTC
D gene: TRBD1; V gene: TRBV5-1; clone size: .; J gene: TRBJ2-1; CDR3 protein: CASSLAPGGINEQFF; CDR3 DNA: TGCGCCAGCAGCTTGGCTCCAGGGGGTATCAATGAGCAGTTCTTC
D gene: TRBD2; V gene: TRBV5-1; clone size: .; J gene: TRBJ2-3; CDR3 protein: CASSLAAGGHADTQYF; CDR3 DNA: TGCGCCAGCAGCTTGGCGGCGGGGGGGCATGCAGATACGCAGTATTTT
D gene: TRBD2; V gene: TRBV7-6; clone size: .; J gene: TRBJ2-1; CDR3 protein: CASSQGLAGGIYNEQFF; CDR3 DNA: TGTGCCAGCAGCCAGGGACTAGCGGGGGGGATTTACAATGAGCAGTTCTTC
D gene: TRBD2; V gene: TRBV4-1; clone size: .; J gene: TRBJ2-1; CDR3 protein: CASSDHGASGGNEQFF; CDR3 DNA: TGCGCCAGCAGCGATCACGGGGCTAGCGGGGGCAATGAGCAGTTCTTC
D gene: .; V gene: TRBV3-1/TRBV3-2; clone size: .; J gene: TRBJ2-2; CDR3 protein: CASSLTRDWGELFF; CDR3 DNA: TGTGCCAGCAGCCTGACCAGGGATTGGGGGGAGCTGTTTTTT
D gene: .; V gene: TRBV28; clone size: .; J gene: TRBJ2-1; CDR3 protein: CASSPQTGRQFF; CDR3 DNA: TGTGCCAGCAGTCCTCAGACAGGTCGGCAGTTCTTC
D gene: .; V gene: TRBV27; clone size: .; J gene: TRBJ1-6; CDR3 protein: CASRDKGDQPGNINSPLHF; CDR3 DNA: TGTGCCAGCAGAGATAAGGGGGACCAACCCGGAAACATTAATTCACCCCTCCACTTT
D gene: .; V gene: TRBV27; clone size: .; J gene: TRBJ1-1; CDR3 protein: CASTIGRGAEAFF; CDR3 DNA: TGTGCCAGCACCATTGGCAGGGGCGCTGAAGCTTTCTTT
D gene: .; V gene: TRBV5-4; clone size: .; J gene: TRBJ1-2; CDR3 protein: CASSLGWGGDGYTF; CDR3 DNA: TGTGCCAGCAGCTTGGGTTGGGGGGGTGATGGCTACACCTTC
D gene: TRBD1; V gene: TRBV5-1; clone size: .; J gene: TRBJ1-4; CDR3 protein: CASSHETGNEKLFF; CDR3 DNA: TGCGCCAGCTCCCATGAGACAGGGAATGAAAAACTGTTTTTT
D gene: TRBD2; V gene: TRBV28; clone size: .; J gene: TRBJ2-1; CDR3 protein: CASSRGLAGDGEQFF; CDR3 DNA: TGTGCCAGCAGTCGGGGACTAGCGGGAGACGGTGAGCAGTTCTTC
D gene: TRBD1; V gene: TRBV18; clone size: .; J gene: TRBJ1-2; CDR3 protein: CASSEDRAYGYTF; CDR3 DNA: TGTGCCAGCTCCGAAGACAGGGCCTATGGCTACACCTTC
D gene: .; V gene: TRBV21-1; clone size: .; J gene: TRBJ2-7; CDR3 protein: CASTRTLSSYEQYF; CDR3 DNA: TGTGCCAGCACCCGGACTCTAAGCTCCTACGAGCAGTACTTC
D gene: TRBD1; V gene: TRBV4-2; clone size: .; J gene: TRBJ1-1; CDR3 protein: CASSHGIGTGRWENTEAFF; CDR3 DNA: TGTGCCAGCAGCCACGGCATAGGGACAGGGAGATGGGAGAACACTGAAGCTTTCTTT
D gene: TRBD1; V gene: TRBV18; clone size: .; J gene: TRBJ1-1; CDR3 protein: CASSLGQGGMNTEAFF; CDR3 DNA: TGTGCCAGCTCACTCGGACAGGGTGGGATGAACACTGAAGCTTTCTTT
D gene: TRBD1; V gene: TRBV7-2; clone size: .; J gene: TRBJ2-3; CDR3 protein: CASSLATGLLTDTQYF; CDR3 DNA: TGTGCCAGCAGCTTAGCGACAGGGCTCCTCACAGATACGCAGTATTTT
D gene: .; V gene: TRBV11-2; clone size: .; J gene: TRBJ1-5; CDR3 protein: CASSLDGRRQPQHF; CDR3 DNA: TGTGCCAGCAGCTTAGATGGCAGGAGGCAGCCCCAGCATTTT
D gene: .; V gene: TRBV19; clone size: .; J gene: TRBJ2-2; CDR3 protein: CASSIGGDSSELFF; CDR3 DNA: TGTGCCAGTAGTATAGGGGGAGATTCGAGCGAGCTGTTTTTT
D gene: .; V gene: TRBV3-1/TRBV3-2; clone size: .; J gene: TRBJ1-3; CDR3 protein: CASSHSAGAIYF; CDR3 DNA: TGTGCCAGCAGCCATTCTGCGGGCGCCATATATTTT
D gene: .; V gene: TRBV7-3; clone size: .; J gene: TRBJ2-3; CDR3 protein: CASSPRVGGTDTQYF; CDR3 DNA: TGTGCCAGCAGCCCCCGCGTGGGAGGCACAGATACGCAGTATTTT
D gene: TRBD2; V gene: TRBV7-2; clone size: once; J gene: TRBJ2-3; CDR3 protein: CASSLDLIGRAGGTDTQYF; CDR3 DNA: TGTGCCAGCAGCTTAGATCTCATCGGGAGGGCCGGGGGAACAGATACGCAGTATTTT
D gene: TRBD1; V gene: TRBV5-1; clone size: .; J gene: TRBJ2-2; CDR3 protein: CASSLPTGRAGELFF; CDR3 DNA: TGCGCCAGCAGCCTACCGACAGGGCGCGCCGGGGAGCTGTTTTTT
D gene: TRBD1; V gene: TRBV27; clone size: few; J gene: TRBJ1-2; CDR3 protein: CASSLAGGGYGYTF; CDR3 DNA: TGTGCCAGCAGTTTGGCAGGGGGAGGCTATGGCTACACCTTC
D gene: TRBD1; V gene: TRBV4-1; clone size: .; J gene: TRBJ2-1; CDR3 protein: CAGVLGTGYNEQFF; CDR3 DNA: TGCGCCGGGGTACTGGGGACAGGTTACAATGAGCAGTTCTTC
D gene: .; V gene: TRBV11-2; clone size: .; J gene: TRBJ1-5; CDR3 protein: CASSFPRESLYQPQHF; CDR3 DNA: TGTGCCAGCAGCTTCCCCAGGGAAAGTCTGTACCAGCCCCAGCATTTT
D gene: TRBD1; V gene: TRBV11-1; clone size: .; J gene: TRBJ1-2; CDR3 protein: CASSVTRQGYGYTF; CDR3 DNA: TGTGCCAGCAGCGTAACCCGACAGGGCTATGGCTACACCTTC
D gene: TRBD2; V gene: TRBV7-3; clone size: .; J gene: TRBJ2-1; CDR3 protein: CASSTSPGTKYNEQFF; CDR3 DNA: TGTGCCAGCAGCACATCCCCCGGGACTAAATACAATGAGCAGTTCTTC
D gene: TRBD2; V gene: TRBV27; clone size: .; J gene: TRBJ2-1; CDR3 protein: CASSFQTSGRVFNEQFF; CDR3 DNA: TGTGCCAGCAGTTTCCAGACTAGCGGGAGGGTTTTCAATGAGCAGTTCTTC
D gene: .; V gene: TRBV7-9; clone size: .; J gene: TRBJ1-5; CDR3 protein: CASSLAGGDNQPQHF; CDR3 DNA: TGTGCCAGCAGCTTAGCAGGAGGGGACAATCAGCCCCAGCATTTT
D gene: TRBD2; V gene: TRBV19; clone size: .; J gene: TRBJ2-3; CDR3 protein: CASRDLAGGVTDTQYF; CDR3 DNA: TGTGCCAGTAGAGATCTAGCGGGGGGTGTCACAGATACGCAGTATTTT
D gene: .; V gene: TRBV11-1; clone size: .; J gene: TRBJ1-6; CDR3 protein: CASSGLQYNSPLHF; CDR3 DNA: TGTGCCAGCAGCGGCCTCCAGTATAATTCACCCCTCCACTTT
D gene: .; V gene: TRBV5-4; clone size: few; J gene: TRBJ1-1; CDR3 protein: CASSLDPTGANTEAFF; CDR3 DNA: TGTGCCAGCAGCTTGGATCCGACAGGAGCGAACACTGAAGCTTTCTTT
D gene: TRBD1; V gene: TRBV29-1; clone size: .; J gene: TRBJ1-3; CDR3 protein: CSVQEGTGGLRGNTIYF; CDR3 DNA: TGCAGCGTTCAAGAGGGGACAGGGGGACTTCGTGGAAACACCATATATTTT